Below are 25 T cell receptor beta chains sequenced from a single sample in a study of long-term antiretroviral therapy in people with HIV. Samples were assayed with immunoSEQ v3.0 at survey level. Profiling relied on immunoSEQ multiplex PCR, and the TCRdb table lists in-frame clones only, not all of them. The data show more than 35,000 clones, with roughly 85% seen just once and roughly a tenth held by the top ten. Specimen: unsorted PBMCs, collected 2.2 years after starting antiretroviral therapy. The receptor set was obtained from a man aged 18 to 29 with HIV.

This chain joins TRBV6-1 and TRBJ1-6; 8 bases match TRBD1. Germline V gene sequence: CDR1 MNHNS, CDR2 SASEGT. The trim removed 2 bases at V and 10 bases at J, leaving 7 bases unmatched. This CDR3 contains 15 residues. The CDR3 sequence: CASSEIGQGISPLHF. The CDR3 DNA follows: TGTGCCAGCAGTGAAATAGGACAGGGAATCTCACCCCTCCACTTT.

The chain joins TRBV10-3 to TRBJ1-5; D is undetermined. Looked up from germline, CDR1 is ENHRY and CDR2 is SYGVKD. This CDR3 is built from 15 residues. V shed 0 bases and J shed 1 base, with 7 bases lying between them. CDR3 bases: TGTGCCATCAGTGAGTCGCAAGGAAGCAATCAGCCCCAGCATTTT. This codes for CAISESQGSNQPQHF.

This clone has just a few counts. This chain links TRBV2 with TRBJ1-5, with a weak D call TRBD1 (5 bases). V was shortened by 8 bases and J by 6 bases, with 11 bases between the two germline ends. The CDR3 has 12 residues. Germline-derived CDR1 and CDR2 are SNHLY and FYNNEI. The CDR3 spells CASGSGSQPQHF. Here the CDR3 DNA reads TGTGCCAGCGGGTCAGGGAGTCAGCCCCAGCATTTT.

The chain uses TRBV5-1 and TRBJ2-6; the D is unclear. The V and J ends lost 0 bases and 0 bases respectively, with 10 bases between them. This CDR3 region has 17 residues. Germline CDR1 is SGHRS and CDR2 is YFSETQ. In DNA, the CDR3 is TGCGCCAGCAGCTTGGGGCCGGTCTTCTCTGGGGCCAACGTCCTGACTTTC. Its protein is CASSLGPVFSGANVLTF.

The DNA of the CDR3 is TGTGCCTGGAGTGTACATTCGCCGTGGCAGGGAAGGGACTTGGGGGATCAGCCCCAGCATTTT. This encodes CAWSVHSPWQGRDLGDQPQHF. The J gene is TRBJ1-5, the V gene TRBV30, with TRBD1 as a possible D gene (5 bases). The CDR3 runs to 21 residues. The germline gives CDR1 GTSNPN, CDR2 SVGIG (reference sequence). Trimming removed 0 bases at V and 5 bases at J, with 32 bases between.

The chain uses TRBV11-1 and TRBJ2-7; 9 nucleotides align to TRBD1. Germline-derived CDR1 and CDR2 are SGHAT and FQDESV (reference sequence). The CDR3 extends over 17 amino acids. The J segment lost 0 bases and the V segment lost 4 bases, leaving 10 bases of the junction unmatched. CDR3 loop: CASSSGPGQGTSYEQYF. DNA of the CDR3: TGTGCCAGCAGCTCCGGACCTGGACAGGGGACCTCCTACGAGCAGTACTTC.

To note about this clone: Other DNA sequences in this specimen translate into the identical CDR3. The V gene is TRBV7-9, the J gene TRBJ1-6; D gene ambiguous. The CDR3 totals 14 residues. The germline gives CDR1 SEHNR, CDR2 FQNEAQ (reference sequence). V was trimmed by 1 base and J by 6 bases, leaving 7 bases between them. The CDR3 loop reads CASSLVAGNSPLHF. CDR3 DNA: TGTGCCAGCAGCTTAGTTGCGGGTAATTCACCCCTCCACTTT.

The V call is TRBV18, the J call TRBJ2-3, with 8 bases fitting TRBD1. The CDR3 totals 15 residues. Germline-derived CDR1 and CDR2 are KGHSH and LQKENI. The trim removed 2 bases at V and 2 bases at J, leaving 3 bases unmatched. DNA for the CDR3: TGTGCCAGCTCACCAAGGACAGGGAACACAGATACGCAGTATTTT. As protein: CASSPRTGNTDTQYF.

The chain's CDR3 is CASSYSTPFEAFF. In nucleotides, the CDR3 is TGTGCCAGCAGTTACTCGACCCCGTTTGAAGCTTTCTTT. The chain links TRBV6-6 to TRBJ1-1, with no clear D. CDR1 is MNHNY and CDR2 is SVGAGI in the germline V gene (reference sequence). The CDR3 length is 13 residues. Trimming took off 0 bases at V and 7 bases at J, with 9 bases between the two ends.

The genes are TRBV19 and TRBJ1-4, with no clear D. V shed 3 bases and J shed 0 bases, with 11 bases lying between them. The CDR3 is 16 amino acids. Germline V CDR1 and CDR2: LNHDA, SQIVND (reference sequence). CDR3 coding DNA: TGTGCCAGTAGTATGCCAGGAGGACCAACTAATGAAAAACTGTTTTTT. This translates into CASSMPGGPTNEKLFF.

The chain links TRBV5-1 to TRBJ2-5; 11 bases line up with TRBD1. The J call may be in error: the DNA end matches TRBJ2-7 better. The germline V gene has CDR1 SGHRS and CDR2 YFSETQ. The CDR3 extends over 14 amino acids. In DNA form, the CDR3 reads TGCGCCAGCAGCCCGGACAGGGGGCCCTACGAGCAGTACTTC. It is translated as CASSPDRGPYEQYF.

Only a few counts were recorded for this clone. The chain combines TRBV4-2 with TRBJ2-7; tentative D call: TRBD2 (6 bases). Germline V gene lookup returns CDR1 LGHNA and CDR2 YNFKEQ. The CDR3 runs 13 residues. Deletions cut 3 bases from V and 7 bases from J, with 13 bases between. The CDR3 is CASSHRGGGEQYF. The CDR3 nucleotides are TGTGCCAGCAGCCACCGGGGTGGGGGGGAGCAGTACTTC.

This clone was recorded once. J is TRBJ2-5 and V is TRBV5-1; D unclear. Germline V gives CDR1 SGHRS, CDR2 YFSETQ. This CDR3 is 14 amino acids long. V was shortened by 1 base and J by 0 bases, with 7 bases between the two germline ends. CDR3 nucleotide sequence: TGCGCCAGCAGCTTGTCTGCGAACCAAGAGACCCAGTACTTC. It codes for CASSLSANQETQYF.

The chain combines TRBV11-1 with TRBJ2-5, with 11 bases matching TRBD2. With 3 bases clipped from V and 0 bases from J, the junction kept 9 bases outside the gene matches. This CDR3 has 18 residues. Looked up from germline, CDR1 is SGHAT and CDR2 is FQDESV (reference sequence). In DNA, the CDR3 is TGTGCCAGCAGCTTCGCCGGGACTAGCGGTTGGTACCAAGAGACCCAGTACTTC. It specifies CASSFAGTSGWYQETQYF.

The CDR3 coding sequence is TGTGCCAGTAGTATCCCCTCTGGGGTTTATGGCTACACCTTC. Its translation: CASSIPSGVYGYTF. The J gene is TRBJ1-2, the V gene TRBV19; D gene unclear. The V end was cut by 3 bases, the J end by 5 bases, with 13 bases between. The CDR3 loop spans 14 amino acids. In germline, CDR1 is LNHDA, CDR2 SQIVND (reference sequence).

This chain links TRBV6-1 with TRBJ2-5, with D possibly TRBD2 on 6 matching bases. Looked up from germline, CDR1 is MNHNS and CDR2 is SASEGT. V lost 6 bases, J lost 0 bases, and 8 bases lay in between. The CDR3 consists of 13 residues. DNA for the CDR3: TGTGCCAGCAGCGGGACTCACCAAGAGACCCAGTACTTC. Its protein is CASSGTHQETQYF.

This chain links TRBV5-1 with TRBJ1-4; TRBD1 might be the D (5 bases). The ends were cut back, 4 bases at V and 3 bases at J, with 10 bases in the middle. Germline lookup yields CDR1 SGHRS and CDR2 YFSETQ. The CDR3 extends over 14 amino acids. CDR3 nucleotides: TGCGCCAGCAGCATCGGGACGTCTAATGAAAAACTGTTTTTT. Amino acids: CASSIGTSNEKLFF.

In DNA form, the CDR3 reads TGTGCCAGCAGCTACTCGGGACTTCCCCTGGGGGATGAGCAGTTCTTC. Its protein product is CASSYSGLPLGDEQFF. The V and J genes are TRBV13 and TRBJ2-1, with D tentatively TRBD2 (6 bases). The germline V gene has CDR1 PRHDT and CDR2 FYEKMQ (reference sequence). This CDR3 has 16 residues. Trimming stripped 4 bases from V and 8 bases from J, with 21 bases between.

The CDR3 region has the DNA TGTGCCAGCTCCTCCATACGACTAGCGGGGAGCCCAGATACGCAGTATTTT. This translates into CASSSIRLAGSPDTQYF. The chain carries TRBV18 and TRBJ2-3; the match to TRBD2 covers 11 bases. The CDR3 extends over 17 amino acids. V was pared by 6 bases and J by 4 bases, with 12 bases of the junction left unmatched. The V gene's germline CDR1 is KGHSH and CDR2 LQKENI.

The rearrangement uses TRBV6-1 and TRBJ2-7; 8 positions match TRBD2. This CDR3 spans 14 amino acids. Germline CDR1 reads MNHNS; CDR2 reads SASEGT. The ends lost 2 bases at V and 2 bases at J; junction bases unmatched: 2. CDR3 loop: CASSELGLAYEQYF. CDR3 nucleotides: TGTGCCAGCAGTGAATTGGGACTAGCCTACGAGCAGTACTTC.

This clone has only a few counts. The V gene is TRBV6-4, the J gene TRBJ1-6, with TRBD1 as a possible D gene (5 bases). Trimming left V 8 bases short and J 9 bases short, with 14 bases between. The CDR3 has 13 residues. CDR1 and CDR2 (germline): MRHNA, SNTAGT. The CDR3 here is CASRDAGGSPLHF. The CDR3 bases are TGTGCCAGCCGGGACGCCGGGGGTTCACCCCTCCACTTT.

V gene TRBV28 combines with J gene TRBJ2-5; 13 bases map to TRBD2. The ends lost 4 bases at V and 2 bases at J; junction bases unmatched: 7. In germline, CDR1 is MDHEN, CDR2 SYDVKM. This CDR3 is built from 17 residues. CDR3 region: CASSSTTSGGGQETQYF. CDR3 DNA sequence: TGTGCCAGCAGTTCCACCACTAGCGGGGGGGGTCAAGAGACCCAGTACTTC.

The chain recombines TRBV28 with TRBJ1-2; 7 bases line up with TRBD1. The ends lost 6 bases at V and 11 bases at J; junction bases unmatched: 6. The CDR3 loop spans 11 amino acids. CDR1 MDHEN and CDR2 SYDVKM come from the germline V gene. CDR3 loop: CASSLTGKYTF. The CDR3 DNA reads TGTGCCAGCAGCTTGACAGGGAAGTACACCTTC.

The V and J genes are TRBV5-5 and TRBJ2-7; 9 bases are shared with TRBD1. CDR3 length equals 15 residues. With V trimmed by 4 bases and J by 4 bases, 9 bases remained unmatched. The germline gives CDR1 SGHKS, CDR2 YYEKEE (reference sequence). CDR3 bases: TGTGCCAGCAGCCCCGGGACAGGGCCTTTTTACGAGCAGTACTTC. It codes for CASSPGTGPFYEQYF.

The CDR3 protein is CASRSPGQTYEQYF. DNA of the CDR3: TGTGCCAGCAGGTCCCCGGGACAGACCTACGAGCAGTACTTC. The chain recombines TRBV7-2 with TRBJ2-7, with 7 bases lining up with TRBD1. Germline-derived CDR1 and CDR2 are SGHTA and FQGNSA. Losses at the gene ends were 6 bases for V and 2 bases for J; bases not matched to a gene: 7. The CDR3 has 14 residues.